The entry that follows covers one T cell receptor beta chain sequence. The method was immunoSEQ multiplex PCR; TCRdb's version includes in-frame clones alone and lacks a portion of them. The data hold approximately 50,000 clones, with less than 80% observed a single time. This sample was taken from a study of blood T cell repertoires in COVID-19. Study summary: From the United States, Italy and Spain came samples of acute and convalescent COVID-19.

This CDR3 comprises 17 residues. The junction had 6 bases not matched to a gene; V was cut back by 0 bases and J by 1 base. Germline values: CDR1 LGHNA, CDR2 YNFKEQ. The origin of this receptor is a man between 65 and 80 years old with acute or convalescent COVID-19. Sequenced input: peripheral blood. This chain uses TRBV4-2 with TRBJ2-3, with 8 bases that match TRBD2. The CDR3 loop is CASSQEYYGRGTDTQYF. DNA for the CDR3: TGTGCCAGCAGCCAAGAGTATTACGGGAGGGGCACAGATACGCAGTATTTT.